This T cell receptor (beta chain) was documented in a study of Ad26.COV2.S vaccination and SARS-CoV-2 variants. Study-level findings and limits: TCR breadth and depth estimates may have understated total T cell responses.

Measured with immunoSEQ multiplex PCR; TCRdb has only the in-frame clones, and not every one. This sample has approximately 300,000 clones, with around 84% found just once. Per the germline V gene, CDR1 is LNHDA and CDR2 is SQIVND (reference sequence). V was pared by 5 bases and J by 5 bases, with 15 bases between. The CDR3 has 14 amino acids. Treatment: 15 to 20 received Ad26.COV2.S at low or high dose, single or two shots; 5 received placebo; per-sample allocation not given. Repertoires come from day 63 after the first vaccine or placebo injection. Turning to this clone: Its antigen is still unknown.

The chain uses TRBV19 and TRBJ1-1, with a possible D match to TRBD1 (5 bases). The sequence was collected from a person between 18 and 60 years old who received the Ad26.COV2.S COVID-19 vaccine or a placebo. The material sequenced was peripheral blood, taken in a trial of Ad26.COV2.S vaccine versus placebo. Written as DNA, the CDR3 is TGTGCCAGTAGTCTCATTGGGGCGAGGACTGAAGCTTTCTTT. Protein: CASSLIGARTEAFF.